This T cell receptor beta chain emerged from a study of blood T cell repertoires in COVID-19 (dated by TCRdb to the early 2020s). In the study overall: Samples covering the acute and convalescent phases of COVID-19 were provided by collaborators in the United States, Italy and Spain. The prospective study material was composed of cDNA or gDNA derived from T cells, B-cell-depleted T cells, or PBMCs. Subjects who had been exposed to COVID-19, were actively infected with it, or had recovered from it provided the deeply sampled blood TCRbeta repertoires that made up the dataset. A freely available public database, intended as a resource for researchers studying the immune response to SARS-CoV-2, is where the repertoires were released. The samples were drawn from the first 160 participants of the ongoing ImmuneRACE study and from over a thousand subjects provided by 6 global collaborators. Nearly every sample came with metadata listing a de-identified subject ID, COVID-19 status, age in years and sex. HLA class I and class II types, where available, came from metadata supplied by the sample provider rather than from assay-based typing.

One collaborating source in Seattle enrolled patients during active infection and followed them longitudinally through the course of disease. Collaborating institutions collected whole blood in K2EDTA tubes following their own protocols. For TCRbeta analysis, collaborators shipped samples in one of three forms: frozen whole blood, isolated PBMCs, or DNA extracted from either of those sample types. TCRbeta CDR3 regions were amplified from genomic DNA by means of the immunoSEQ Assay, a bias-controlled multiplex PCR. Per the authors' processing: The number of nucleated cells in each sample was estimated from the amplification of reference gene primers within the assay. To quantify the absolute abundance of each unique TCRbeta CDR3 rearrangement, sequence reads were collapsed and filtered. For each sample, productive Simpson clonality was calculated as the square root of Simpson's diversity index over productive rearrangements. This immuneACCESS table, as held by TCRdb, lists in-frame sequences with V and J called but not all clones. Of the missing ones, under half trace to an unresolved V gene in checked studies; the others have no known cause. The DNA was the basis for D and trimming; V, J and clone size are from that table. For this sample the table gives a few hundred thousand clones, of which 86% were detected only once. The ten biggest clones cover roughly 10% of the sample.

Overall study outcomes, separate from this receptor: The amount of clinical and demographic metadata varied by source and participant and was provided uncurated.

The CDR3 measures 13 amino acids from cysteine to phenylalanine. Here the CDR3 DNA is all that survives: 39 bases in frame from base 1. V is reduced by 5 bases and J by 5 bases, leaving a spacing of 10 bases between them. Reading the germline V gene (reference sequence) gives CDR1 SEHNR and CDR2 FQNEAQ. Worth noting for this clone: Its antigen is unknown. Base qualities are not at hand, and no much larger clone is one base apart.

The clonotype was recovered from a woman aged 45-59 years with COVID-19, enrolled during active disease. The rearranged segments are TRBV7-9 and TRBJ1-3; 5 matching bases give a weak D call of TRBD1. Sequencing input: peripheral blood. CDR3 sequence: CASSPDTRNTIYF. The DNA sequence is as follows: TGTGCCAGCAGCCCGGACACCAGAAACACCATATATTTT.